This is a list of T cell receptor beta chains from one sample in a study of T cell responses to AZD1222 COVID-19 vaccine. The assay was immunoSEQ multiplex PCR, and TCRdb's table has in-frame clones only and misses some. The data hold fewer than 150,000 clones, with roughly 86% observed a single time. Specimen: peripheral blood, collected 28 days after the second AZD1222 dose. These receptors came from an adult who received the AZD1222 COVID-19 vaccine. Each CDR3 is given with its conserved first and last residue. The D gene is left open where the match is weak. Only part of the rows carry a size: once, few, many, or a class if the clone is expanded.

V	size	J	D	CDR3	DNA
TRBV6-5	NA	TRBJ1-6	TRBD1	CASSYRTGPYNSPLHF	TGTGCCAGCAGTTACCGGACAGGGCCCTATAATTCACCCCTCCACTTT
TRBV28	NA	TRBJ1-5	NA	CASADVSNQPQHF	TGTGCCAGCGCAGACGTTAGCAATCAGCCCCAGCATTTT
TRBV6-2/TRBV6-3	NA	TRBJ2-7	NA	CASSYVYEQYF	TGTGCCAGCAGTTACGTGTACGAGCAGTACTTC
TRBV5-4	NA	TRBJ2-7	NA	CASTSDSYEQYF	TGTGCCAGCACCTCGGACTCCTACGAGCAGTACTTC
TRBV4-1	NA	TRBJ1-4	TRBD1	CASRLQGAQVEKLFF	TGCGCCAGCAGATTACAGGGGGCGCAGGTTGAAAAACTGTTTTTT
TRBV21-1	NA	TRBJ1-1	NA	CASSKNQGEDTEAFF	TGTGCCAGCAGCAAAAATCAGGGGGAGGACACTGAAGCTTTCTTT
TRBV6-5	NA	TRBJ2-7	NA	CASSYQEEQYF	TGTGCCAGCAGCTACCAAGAGGAGCAGTACTTC
TRBV3-1/TRBV3-2	NA	TRBJ1-4	NA	CASSPWEGTNEKLFF	TGTGCCAGCAGCCCCTGGGAGGGGACTAATGAAAAACTGTTTTTT
TRBV15	NA	TRBJ1-1	NA	CATSNNHRLNTEAFF	TGTGCCACCAGTAATAATCACAGACTGAACACTGAAGCTTTCTTT
TRBV6-5	NA	TRBJ1-4	NA	CASRPGQLLNEKLFF	TGTGCCAGCAGACCCGGACAGTTACTTAATGAAAAACTGTTTTTT
TRBV7-3	NA	TRBJ1-2	TRBD1	CASSPSDRGYGYTF	TGTGCCAGCAGCCCCTCGGACAGGGGTTATGGCTACACCTTC
TRBV5-1	NA	TRBJ2-7	TRBD1	CASSTGTGGSYEQYF	TGCGCCAGCAGCACCGGGACAGGGGGCTCCTACGAGCAGTACTTC
TRBV10-3	NA	TRBJ2-6	NA	CAISEGGAGANVLTF	TGTGCCATCAGTGAGGGAGGGGCTGGGGCCAACGTCCTGACTTTC
TRBV4-1	NA	TRBJ1-1	TRBD1	CASSQGPGQGNTEAFF	TGCGCCAGCAGCCAAGGTCCGGGACAGGGTAACACTGAAGCTTTCTTT
TRBV11-3	NA	TRBJ2-5	TRBD1	CASSLTLTGDETQYF	TGTGCCAGCAGCCTCACCCTAACAGGGGACGAGACCCAGTACTTC
TRBV28	NA	TRBJ2-1	NA	CASSSGIQFF	TGTGCCAGCAGTTCAGGGATACAGTTCTTC
TRBV4-3	once	TRBJ1-1	NA	CASSQRAGHEDTEAFF	TGCGCCAGCAGCCAAAGGGCAGGGCATGAGGACACTGAAGCTTTCTTT
TRBV2	NA	TRBJ2-5	NA	CASRRESGPEETQYF	TGTGCCAGCAGACGGGAATCGGGACCGGAAGAGACCCAGTACTTC
TRBV11-1	NA	TRBJ1-6	NA	CASSPGRDSPLHF	TGTGCCAGCAGCCCGGGACGGGACTCACCCCTCCACTTT
TRBV30	NA	TRBJ1-5	TRBD1	CALDRGRNQPQHF	TGTGCCTTAGACAGGGGAAGGAATCAGCCCCAGCATTTT
TRBV5-6	NA	TRBJ1-1	TRBD1	CASSPGTGPGMNTEAFF	TGTGCCAGCAGCCCCGGGACAGGGCCAGGGATGAACACTGAAGCTTTCTTT
TRBV27	NA	TRBJ2-1	NA	CASSWAPYTEQFF	TGTGCCAGCAGTTGGGCCCCTTACACTGAGCAGTTCTTC
TRBV5-1	NA	TRBJ2-7	TRBD1	CASSAGQGSNEQYF	TGCGCCAGCAGCGCGGGACAGGGGAGCAACGAGCAGTACTTC
TRBV7-9	few	TRBJ2-7	NA	CASSHMGDPYEQYF	TGTGCCAGCAGCCATATGGGGGACCCCTACGAGCAGTACTTC
TRBV11-2	few	TRBJ1-5	NA	CASSRSANQPQHF	TGTGCCAGCAGCCGTTCTGCTAATCAGCCCCAGCATTTT
TRBV5-5	NA	TRBJ2-5	TRBD2	CASSWVWTSGGAGTQYF	TGTGCCAGCAGCTGGGTTTGGACTAGCGGGGGGGCTGGGACCCAGTACTTC
TRBV24-1	once	TRBJ2-1	NA	CATRTASYNEQFF	TGTGCCACCAGAACGGCCTCCTACAATGAGCAGTTCTTC
TRBV20-1	NA	TRBJ2-7	NA	CSASRAASSYEQYF	TGCAGTGCTAGTAGGGCAGCCTCCTCCTACGAGCAGTACTTC
TRBV21-1	NA	TRBJ2-3	NA	CASSPGRQRGGLTDTQYF	TGTGCCAGCAGCCCGGGGAGGCAGCGGGGGGGCCTCACAGATACGCAGTATTTT
TRBV3-1/TRBV3-2	NA	TRBJ1-1	NA	CASSQTDRNTEAFF	TGTGCCAGCAGCCAAACCGACAGGAACACTGAAGCTTTCTTT
TRBV24-1	NA	TRBJ2-1	TRBD1	CATSDFPGQGGNEQFF	TGTGCCACCAGTGATTTCCCGGGACAGGGCGGTAATGAGCAGTTCTTC
TRBV25-1	NA	TRBJ1-1	NA	CASSGDALVNTEAFF	TGTGCCAGCAGTGGGGACGCCCTTGTGAACACTGAAGCTTTCTTT
TRBV10-3	NA	TRBJ1-2	NA	CAISLNSYGYTF	TGTGCCATCAGTCTGAACAGCTATGGCTACACCTTC
TRBV24-1	once	TRBJ2-7	TRBD1	CATSETGTGHYEQYF	TGTGCCACCAGTGAGACCGGGACAGGGCACTACGAGCAGTACTTC
TRBV7-9	NA	TRBJ1-1	NA	CASSLTGVTEAFF	TGTGCCAGCAGCTTAACGGGGGTGACTGAAGCTTTCTTT
TRBV7-9	NA	TRBJ2-2	NA	CASSPGSHTGELFF	TGTGCCAGCAGCCCCGGTTCCCACACCGGGGAGCTGTTTTTT
TRBV5-1	NA	TRBJ1-2	NA	CASSREGRSGYTF	TGCGCCAGCAGCCGGGAGGGGAGGAGTGGCTACACCTTC
TRBV30	once	TRBJ1-6	TRBD1	CAFYLRDRGVTYNSPLHF	TGTGCCTTCTACCTCCGGGACAGGGGGGTCACCTATAATTCACCCCTCCACTTT
TRBV28	NA	TRBJ1-4	NA	CASSLKGLGADEKLFF	TGTGCCAGCAGTTTAAAGGGACTAGGGGCGGATGAAAAACTGTTTTTT
TRBV28	NA	TRBJ1-2	NA	CASSRSDGGYGYTF	TGTGCCAGCAGTCGATCGGACGGGGGTTATGGCTACACCTTC
TRBV7-9	NA	TRBJ2-1	TRBD2	CASSLGLAGGSSYNEQFF	TGTGCCAGCAGCTTAGGACTAGCGGGAGGGTCCTCCTACAATGAGCAGTTCTTC
TRBV6-6	NA	TRBJ2-1	TRBD2	CASSPGTSGLDEQFF	TGTGCCAGCAGTCCCGGGACTAGCGGGCTGGATGAGCAGTTCTTC
TRBV19	NA	TRBJ2-5	NA	CASTSGTGEETQYF	TGTGCCAGTACTAGCGGGACAGGGGAAGAGACCCAGTACTTC
TRBV2	NA	TRBJ2-7	TRBD2	CASSVRSGANEQYF	TGTGCCAGCAGTGTTCGTAGCGGGGCCAACGAGCAGTACTTC